The 3 T cell receptor beta chains given below trace back to one sample, sequenced in a study of cytomegalovirus exposure and HLA in healthy donors (dated by TCRdb to 2016 to 2017). The library was prepared using the immunoSEQ multiplex PCR assay. For the multiplex PCR, a mixture combining 60 forward primers for TCR Vbeta segments and 13 reverse primers for TCR Jbeta segments was used. Held by TCRdb, this immuneACCESS table contains in-frame sequences only and omits some clones. Under half of the omission traces to an unresolved V gene where checked; the cause of the rest is unknown. The sample has under 200,000 clones on record, approximately 78% of them singletons. Jointly, the top ten make up approximately 0.8% of the sample. Sequencing input: PBMCs. Receptors originate from a woman aged 18-29 years in good health and CMV-seronegative.

The gene calls are TRBV13 and TRBJ2-2; D is perhaps TRBD1 (6 bases). Trimming removed 4 bases at V and 8 bases at J, with 32 bases between. Germline CDR1 and CDR2: PRHDT and FYEKMQ (reference sequence). CDR3 size: 20 residues. CDR3 sequence: CASSSKDSARVRLSAGELFF. DNA of the CDR3: TGTGCCAGCAGCTCCAAGGACAGCGCCAGAGTTCGACTTTCCGCTGGGGAGCTGTTTTTT. Full variable domain (remainder filled in from reference TRBV13 and TRBJ2-2): AAGVIQSPRHLIKEKRETATLKCYPIPRHDTVYWYQQGPGQDPQFLISFYEKMQSDKGSIPDRFSAQQFSDYHSELNMSSLELGDSALYFCASSSKDSARVRLSAGELFFGEGSRLTVL.

The table lists this clone with a few counts. V is TRBV7-8 and J is TRBJ2-1, with TRBD2 as a possible D gene (7 bases). The CDR3 contains 15 residues. V shed 0 bases and J shed 9 bases, with 15 bases lying between them. Germline V gives CDR1 SGHVS, CDR2 FQNEAQ. CDR3 nucleotides: TGTGCCAGCAGCTTAGCCCTGGGGGGGGCTGGTGAGCAGTTCTTC. It translates to CASSLALGGAGEQFF.

This chain joins TRBV6-1 and TRBJ1-2, with 8 bases aligning to TRBD1. In germline, CDR1 is MNHNS, CDR2 SASEGT. V lost 6 bases to trimming and J lost 2 bases; unmatched junction nucleotides: 8. The CDR3 extends over 15 amino acids. CDR3 residues: CASRATSGGNYGYTF. In DNA form, the CDR3 reads TGTGCCAGCAGGGCCACTTCAGGGGGCAACTATGGCTACACCTTC.